Below, 27 T cell receptor beta chains from the same sample are listed, as sequenced in a study of cytomegalovirus exposure and HLA in healthy donors. PCR used 60 Vbeta primers and 13 Jbeta primers. Repertoires were generated with immunoSEQ multiplex PCR, while TCRdb's copy carries only in-frame clones and drops some. The data contain over 130,000 clones, 82% of them singletons. Source material: PBMCs. The source of these receptors is a man aged 25-45 years in good health and CMV-seropositive.

This chain joins TRBV10-1 and TRBJ2-3; D remains unclear. The germline V gene encodes CDR1 WNHNN and CDR2 SYGVQD (reference sequence). CDR3 length: 14 amino acids. V was trimmed by 6 bases and J by 0 bases, leaving 10 bases between them. CDR3 sequence reads: CASSLGSSTDTQYF. Written as DNA, the CDR3 is TGCGCCAGCAGCCTGGGCAGCAGCACAGATACGCAGTATTTT.

The chain is built from TRBV28 and TRBJ2-1; TRBD2 aligns across 12 bases. Looked up from germline, CDR1 is MDHEN and CDR2 is SYDVKM. The J segment lost 0 bases and the V segment lost 5 bases, leaving 20 bases of the junction unmatched. CDR3 size: 22 residues. The CDR3 nucleotides are TGTGCCAGCAGTATCAGGGGGATCGGGGCTAGCGGGAGGGGAAGCTCCTACAATGAGCAGTTCTTC. Translated: CASSIRGIGASGRGSSYNEQFF.

The chain employs TRBV13 and TRBJ2-2; D not resolved. V dropped 2 bases and J dropped 7 bases, with 8 bases sitting between them. The CDR3 is made up of 13 amino acids. Germline V CDR1 and CDR2: PRHDT, FYEKMQ (reference sequence). The CDR3 DNA reads as TGTGCCAGCAGCTTACGGTCCCTCGGGGAGCTGTTTTTT. The encoded protein is CASSLRSLGELFF.

This clone is a singleton in its sample. V gene TRBV9 combines with J gene TRBJ1-6; 9 nucleotides match TRBD1. CDR1 is SGDLS and CDR2 is YYNGEE in the germline V gene. Trimming removed 2 bases from V and 13 bases from J; junction bases left unmatched: 4. The CDR3 runs to 13 residues. The CDR3 coding sequence is TGTGCCAGCAGCGTCACCGACAGGGGGCCCCTCCACTTT. As protein: CASSVTDRGPLHF.

The chain links TRBV5-1 to TRBJ1-5; D uncertain. The CDR3 is made up of 15 amino acids. Germline CDR1 and CDR2: SGHRS and YFSETQ. Trimming took off 0 bases at V and 4 bases at J, with 11 bases between the two ends. The CDR3 DNA reads as TGCGCCAGCAGCTTGGCCGGACGGGGAAATCAGCCCCAGCATTTT. Translating gives CASSLAGRGNQPQHF.

V gene TRBV9 combines with J gene TRBJ2-7; D possibly corresponds to TRBD2 (6 bases). CDR1 is SGDLS and CDR2 is YYNGEE in the germline V gene. This CDR3 region has 13 residues. V was trimmed by 4 bases and J by 7 bases, leaving 15 bases between them. In nucleotides, the CDR3 is TGTGCCAGCAGCCGGGGGATCGAGGGGGAGCAGTACTTC. Its translation is CASSRGIEGEQYF.

V and J are TRBV5-6 and TRBJ1-4; 11 bases map to TRBD1. CDR3 length: 14 residues. Germline V CDR1 and CDR2: SGHDT, YYEEEE. V lost 3 bases and J lost 7; bases outside the gene matches: 2. CDR3 nucleotides: TGTGCCAGCAGCTGGGACAGGGGGAGTGAAAAACTGTTTTTT. Translated, it gives CASSWDRGSEKLFF.

The chain carries TRBV4-2 and TRBJ1-2; 11 bases fit TRBD1. The CDR3 sequence is 16 residues long. V shed 5 bases, J shed 0 bases, and the junction held 5 bases outside the gene matches. Germline CDR1 and CDR2: LGHNA and YNFKEQ. The DNA of the CDR3 is TGTGCCAGCAGCTCGGACAGGGGGCGAGCTAACTATGGCTACACCTTC. Amino acids: CASSSDRGRANYGYTF.

V and J are TRBV19 and TRBJ2-1; weak D call: TRBD2 (5 bases). V lost 3 bases to trimming and J lost 4 bases, with 7 bases between them. The germline CDR1 and CDR2 sequences are LNHDA and SQIVND (reference sequence). The CDR3 has 13 residues. The CDR3 loop is CASSMRVYNEQFF. The CDR3 bases are TGTGCCAGTAGTATGAGGGTTTACAATGAGCAGTTCTTC.

The chain employs TRBV6-1 and TRBJ1-5; D gene uncertain. The germline gives CDR1 MNHNS, CDR2 SASEGT. The CDR3 is 16 amino acids. V lost 4 bases and J lost 0, with 13 bases in between. CDR3 bases: TGTGCCAGCAGTGGGAACAGCCTCTATAGCAATCAGCCCCAGCATTTT. This encodes CASSGNSLYSNQPQHF.

This rearrangement joins TRBV27 to TRBJ2-2; 8 bases align to TRBD2. V lost 6 bases to trimming and J lost 4 bases; unmatched junction nucleotides: 7. CDR1 and CDR2 from the germline V gene are MNHEY and SMNVEV (reference sequence). The CDR3 length is 15 residues. CDR3 in amino acids: CASRPAGGPTGELFF. DNA for the CDR3: TGTGCCAGCAGACCCGCGGGAGGCCCCACCGGGGAGCTGTTTTTT.

The genes are TRBV7-6 and TRBJ1-1; no clear D. Between the trimmed V and J ends, which lost 5 bases and 1 base, there was a span of 8 bases. Germline V gives CDR1 SGHVS, CDR2 FNYEAQ. This CDR3 contains 13 residues. CDR3: CASSGYRNTEAFF. The CDR3 DNA reads TGTGCCAGCAGCGGCTACAGGAACACTGAAGCTTTCTTT.

This chain connects TRBV2 to TRBJ1-1; D may be TRBD1 (6 bases). Trimming pared 3 bases from V and 5 bases from J, leaving 13 bases between. This CDR3 contains 14 residues. CDR1 SNHLY and CDR2 FYNNEI come from the germline V gene. CDR3 loop: CASSEGHRRTEAFF. The CDR3 nucleotides read TGTGCCAGCAGTGAGGGACATAGAAGGACTGAAGCTTTCTTT.

The chain combines TRBV7-9 with TRBJ2-5; perhaps TRBD2 as D (6 bases). The V gene lost 6 bases and the J gene lost 3 bases, with 14 bases spanning the gap. Germline CDR1 reads SEHNR; CDR2 reads FQNEAQ (reference sequence). The CDR3 is 14 residues long. The CDR3 nucleotides read TGTGCCAGCAGTCGCGGGACTTTTAAAGAGACCCAGTACTTC. As protein: CASSRGTFKETQYF.

The chain employs TRBV28 and TRBJ2-3; 10 positions match TRBD2. Trimming removed 3 bases from V and 5 bases from J; junction bases left unmatched: 2. This CDR3 spans 14 amino acids. Germline V CDR1 and CDR2: MDHEN, SYDVKM. In DNA form, the CDR3 reads TGTGCCAGCAGTTTCCCTAGCGGGGGAGATACGCAGTATTTT. Residues: CASSFPSGGDTQYF. Based on the CDR3 plus reference TRBV28 and TRBJ2-3, the full variable domain is DVKVTQSSRYLVKRTGEKVFLECVQDMDHENMFWYRQDPGLGLRLIYFSYDVKMKEKGDIPEGYSVSREKKERFSLILESASTNQTSMYLCASSFPSGGDTQYFGPGTRLTVL.

The J gene is TRBJ2-5, the V gene TRBV10-3; perhaps TRBD2 as D (5 bases). This CDR3 region has 13 residues. Germline CDR1 reads ENHRY; CDR2 reads SYGVKD. Trimming stripped 2 bases from V and 4 bases from J, with 8 bases between. The CDR3: CAISEPGLETQYF. CDR3 in DNA: TGTGCCATCAGTGAGCCGGGGTTAGAGACCCAGTACTTC.

About this clone itself: The sample has other DNA sequences that encode this CDR3 too. This chain uses TRBV4-1 with TRBJ2-5; 9 bases line up with TRBD2. V lost 3 bases to trimming and J lost 1 base; unmatched junction nucleotides: 6. Germline-derived CDR1 and CDR2 are MGHRA and YSYEKL. This CDR3 comprises 16 residues. The CDR3 DNA reads TGCGCCAGCAGCCACCTAAGCGGGGGGATCCAAGAGACCCAGTACTTC. Its protein product is CASSHLSGGIQETQYF.

The rearrangement uses TRBV5-1 and TRBJ1-1, with TRBD1 identical over 7 bases. The CDR3 totals 13 residues. CDR1 SGHRS and CDR2 YFSETQ come from the germline V gene. J gave up 4 bases and V 4 bases, and 4 bases lay outside the gene matches. The CDR3 spells CASSQGGGTEAFF. In nucleotides, the CDR3 is TGCGCCAGCAGCCAGGGGGGTGGCACTGAAGCTTTCTTT. The full variable domain, rest sourced from reference TRBV5-1 and TRBJ1-1, is KAGVTQTPRYLIKTRGQQVTLSCSPISGHRSVSWYQQTPGQGLQFLFEYFSETQRNKGNFPGRFSGRQFSNSRSEMNVSTLELGDSALYLCASSQGGGTEAFFGQGTRLTVV.

The CDR3 sequence is CASSQQGPGTSTGELFF. The CDR3, as DNA: TGCGCCAGCAGCCAACAAGGGCCCGGGACTTCAACCGGGGAGCTGTTTTTT. V gene TRBV4-1 combines with J gene TRBJ2-2; D perhaps matches TRBD2 (6 bases). The CDR3 is 17 residues long. V shed 2 bases and J shed 5 bases, with 18 bases lying between them. Germline CDR1 reads MGHRA; CDR2 reads YSYEKL.

The rearrangement joins TRBV10-1 to TRBJ2-3; no firm D call. The V gene lost 3 bases and the J gene lost 6 bases, with 13 bases spanning the gap. The CDR3 has 14 amino acids. Germline values: CDR1 WNHNN, CDR2 SYGVQD (reference sequence). The CDR3 DNA follows: TGCGCCAGCAGTGAATCGGCCGGGTTGGATACGCAGTATTTT. Translating it yields CASSESAGLDTQYF.

J is TRBJ2-6 and V is TRBV28; D might be TRBD1 (5 bases). This CDR3 has 17 residues. V was pared by 2 bases and J by 2 bases, with 13 bases between. The germline V gene has CDR1 MDHEN and CDR2 SYDVKM. The CDR3 DNA sequence: TGTGCCAGCAGTTTAAGGCAGGGATCGGCTGGGGCCAACGTCCTGACTTTC. Translation gives CASSLRQGSAGANVLTF.

The count of this clone is one. The J gene is TRBJ2-1, the V gene TRBV28; 8 bases are shared with TRBD2. The germline CDR1 and CDR2 sequences are MDHEN and SYDVKM. Trimming cost V 7 bases and J 6 bases; bases outside gene matches: 11. The length of the CDR3 is 15 residues. The CDR3 here is CASTPGGRAINEQFF. The CDR3 DNA follows: TGTGCCAGCACCCCGGGGGGGAGGGCCATCAATGAGCAGTTCTTC.

The chain uses TRBV19 and TRBJ2-2; D might be TRBD1 (6 bases). This CDR3 contains 14 residues. V was trimmed by 5 bases and J by 4 bases, leaving 11 bases between them. CDR1 and CDR2 (germline): LNHDA, SQIVND (reference sequence). CDR3 nucleotides: TGTGCCAGTAGTTCGGGACACCTCACCGGGGAGCTGTTTTTT. Residues: CASSSGHLTGELFF.

On this clone itself: A junction boundary mismatches the germline segment, possibly from a read error. The same CDR3 also results from other DNA sequences found in this sample. This chain joins TRBV2 and TRBJ1-6; 7 bases map to TRBD1. The CDR3 has 14 residues. The germline V gene has CDR1 SNHLY and CDR2 FYNNEI. The CDR3 DNA sequence: TGCGCCAGCAGAGAAACAGGGGTTGCTTCACCCCTCCACTTT. It encodes CASRETGVASPLHF.

The V gene is TRBV25-1, the J gene TRBJ2-3, with D possibly TRBD2 on 6 matching bases. Germline CDR1 is MGHDK and CDR2 is SYGVNS. The germline V and J ends were trimmed by 3 bases and 3 bases, with 10 bases remaining between them. CDR3 length: 14 amino acids. The CDR3 DNA reads as TGTGCCAGCAGTGATTCGGCGGGAACAGATACGCAGTATTTT. This translates into CASSDSAGTDTQYF. Based on the CDR3 plus reference TRBV25-1 and TRBJ2-3, the full variable domain is EADIYQTPRYLVIGTGKKITLECSQTMGHDKMYWYQQDPGMELHLIHYSYGVNSTEKGDLSSESTVSRIRTEHFPLTLESARPSHTSQYLCASSDSAGTDTQYFGPGTRLTVL.

The chain employs TRBV5-1 and TRBJ2-1; TRBD2 matches 8 bases. The J segment lost 4 bases and the V segment lost 0 bases, leaving 3 bases of the junction unmatched. This CDR3 comprises 15 residues. Germline CDR1 reads SGHRS; CDR2 reads YFSETQ. The CDR3 protein is CASSLELAEYNEQFF. CDR3 nucleotides: TGCGCCAGCAGCTTGGAACTAGCGGAGTACAATGAGCAGTTCTTC.

The chain has TRBV28 and TRBJ2-3, with 8 bases aligning to TRBD1. This CDR3 contains 15 residues. The junction had 8 bases not matched to a gene; V was cut back by 5 bases and J by 4 bases. The V gene's germline CDR1 is MDHEN and CDR2 SYDVKM. CDR3 in amino acids: CASSPRTGIADTQYF. In DNA form, the CDR3 reads TGTGCCAGCAGTCCGCGGACAGGGATCGCAGATACGCAGTATTTT.